This is a list of T cell receptor beta chains from one sample in a study of T cell responses to AZD1222 COVID-19 vaccine. Generated by immunoSEQ multiplex PCR, the TCRdb table keeps only in-frame clones and is missing some. The repertoire holds roughly 130,000 clones, with roughly nine tenths as singletons. The sample was peripheral blood, taken 28 days after the second dose of the MenACWY control vaccine. The receptors here all came from an adult who received the MenACWY meningococcal vaccine as a control. Both conserved end residues are trimmed from each CDR3.

cdr3_aa v_call
ASRGWDTGELF TRBV6-5
ASSKRQWVPSYEQY TRBV28
ASSPGTGRETQY TRBV28
ASSEQGATYEQY TRBV27
ASSMSGAGNTIY TRBV19
ASSEYRGDTQY TRBV6-1
ASSVVAPRYQETQY TRBV9
ASSPSDRAKNIQY TRBV27
ASSAPTAAGGIQY TRBV5-1
ASSPGLAFSGGGELF TRBV9